This T cell receptor beta chain was captured in a study of T cells in Graves' hyperthyroidism and ophthalmopathy (dated by TCRdb to between 2019 and 2020). For context, the study as a whole: Peripheral blood was collected at initial diagnosis, before any treatment. TCR V-J signatures able to tell the groups apart were searched for in a discovery cohort of 100 or so patients, of whom 43 had Graves' ophthalmopathy and roughly 57 had stable Graves' hyperthyroidism. Whether ophthalmopathy could be predicted prospectively was tested in an independent validation cohort made up of 18 to 20 hyperthyroidism patients plus 17 patients who later progressed to ophthalmopathy. For training and testing, the approximately 97 patients in the discovery cohort were randomly divided in a 7:3 ratio. In addition, the study compared T-cell repertoires in thyroid tissue and in blood from six Graves' hyperthyroidism patients. After sampling, hyperthyroidism patients received methimazole starting at 30 mg daily, and ophthalmopathy patients received high-dose intravenous methylprednisolone. TCR Vbeta CDR3 sequencing of 135 peripheral blood samples (more than 40 ophthalmopathy, 70 to 85 hyperthyroidism and some 17 progressor patients) is reported in the paper. What the research found in general, with its limitations: Most expanded thyroid clonotypes (frequency above 0.001) were also detected in blood, suggesting blood repertoires may reflect thyroid immune responses. No statistical method was used to set the sample size in advance, and investigators knew the group allocation. Ophthalmopathy was separated from stable hyperthyroidism by a 13 V-J signature model, with just over 85% sensitivity and about 81% specificity obtained in cross-validation and 80%/75% obtained in testing. During validation, the model predicted progression to ophthalmopathy a median of roughly 7.1 months ahead of onset, with 60% to 71% sensitivity and around 73% specificity.

A patient counted as having stable Graves' hyperthyroidism if no progression to ophthalmopathy occurred over 18 months of follow-up. The hyperthyroidism patients were between 18 and 65 years old and newly diagnosed, with a disease duration of less than 2 months. Patients with uncontrolled infections, other autoimmune diseases, pregnancy or lactation were excluded. Clinical symptoms, serum thyroxine and TRAb, thyroid ultrasound, and orbital computed tomography formed the basis for the diagnoses. Ficoll-Paque density gradient centrifugation was used to isolate PBMCs from approximately 10 ml of fresh peripheral blood. Total RNA was extracted with Trizol reagent, and quality was checked on an Agilent 2100 Bioanalyzer. Amplification of TCR beta CDR3 regions was carried out from RNA transcripts. For the first round of RT-PCR on the TCR CDR3, the HTBI primer set was used together with the Qiagen OneStep RT-PCR kit. Libraries were constructed in a second round of multiplex PCR, after which size selection and purification were performed. The libraries were sequenced on an Illumina HiSeq2000 using paired-end 100 bp reads. Turning to the authors' computational methods: SOAPnuke was used to process the raw data, removing reads that contained adapters or uncalled bases, had a mean Phred below 15, or lacked an exact match to the constant primer or identifier. High-quality paired reads were merged with COPE v1.2.5, and unique nucleotide sequences were defined as clonotypes. Clonotypes were aligned to IMGT TRBV, TRBD and TRBJ reference segments using MiTCR v1.1. The analysis was restricted to V-J combinations with a frequency above 0.0001, which together covered about 99% of the repertoires. A TCS score was defined as the ratio of F50 (clonal expansion) to E x V (chaos), with BLOSUM62-based TCRdist applied between CDR3 peptides within each V-J. Welch's t-statistics and random forest reduced 500 to 650 V-J features to 13, which were used in a naive Bayes classifier (R e1071). TCRdb reprocessing: public reads trimmed at Q25 with fastp, clones called with MiXCR, in-frame beta chains kept. Rows are combined by CDR3 protein, so each entry shows the most common genes and DNA. None of the V and J calls come from the authors' own analysis; TCRdb made them. This sample holds around 420,000 distinct CDR3 sequences; less than 20% were observed only once. Over 12% of the sample goes to the ten largest clones.

Based on the germline V gene, the CDR1 and CDR2 sequences are SGHRS and YFSETQ. Germline trimming: 0 bases from V, 1 base from J; junction bases outside gene matches: 8. CDR3 length: 17 amino acids, cysteine to phenylalanine. The kept DNA is CDR3 alone, 51 bases in frame from the first base. This clonotype was counted ten times or more. There is no known antigen for this receptor. It has no much larger one-base neighbor in the sample; base qualities were not kept. The sequence was collected from a woman between 18 and 30 years old with Graves' hyperthyroidism. The sequencing input was blood. Recombination joined TRBV5-1 with TRBJ1-1; TRBD1 lines up with 8 middle nucleotides. The DNA sequence is TGCGCCAGCAGCTTGGGGGCCCGGACAGGGCCGAACACTGAAGCTTTCTTT. This gives the protein CASSLGARTGPNTEAFF. When the CDR3 is completed using the reference TRBV5-1 and TRBJ1-1 genes on either side, the full variable domain is KAGVTQTPRYLIKTRGQQVTLSCSPISGHRSVSWYQQTPGQGLQFLFEYFSETQRNKGNFPGRFSGRQFSNSRSEMNVSTLELGDSALYLCASSLGARTGPNTEAFFGQGTRLTVV.